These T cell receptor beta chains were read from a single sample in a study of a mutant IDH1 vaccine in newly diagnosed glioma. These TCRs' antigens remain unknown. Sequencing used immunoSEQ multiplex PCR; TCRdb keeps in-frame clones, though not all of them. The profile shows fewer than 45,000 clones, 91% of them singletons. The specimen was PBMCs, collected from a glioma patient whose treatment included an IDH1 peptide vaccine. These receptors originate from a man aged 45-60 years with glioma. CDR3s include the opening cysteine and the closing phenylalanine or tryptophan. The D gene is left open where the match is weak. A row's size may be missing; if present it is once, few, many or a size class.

DNA: TGTGCCAGCAGTTCCTCGAGGGCAGGGCGGGATGGCTACACCTTC; CDR3: CASSSSRAGRDGYTF; V: TRBV27; D: -; J: TRBJ1-2; size: -
DNA: TGTGCCAGCTACTCCGGGACTAGCCCCACAGATACGCAGTATTTT; CDR3: CASYSGTSPTDTQYF; V: TRBV13; D: TRBD2; J: TRBJ2-3; size: -
DNA: TGTGCCAGCAGTTACTCGGGGGCCACTGAAGCTTTCTTT; CDR3: CASSYSGATEAFF; V: TRBV6-5; D: -; J: TRBJ1-1; size: -
DNA: TGCGCCAGCAGCCAAGATTGGGGGGGCGGCTACACCTTC; CDR3: CASSQDWGGGYTF; V: TRBV4-1; D: -; J: TRBJ1-2; size: once
DNA: TGTGCCAGCAGCGACCTGCCGACAGGGCGGGCCGGGGAGCTGTTTTTT; CDR3: CASSDLPTGRAGELFF; V: TRBV9; D: TRBD1; J: TRBJ2-2; size: -
DNA: TGTGCCAGCAGTCCGCTAGCGGGGAGGCCCGAGCAGTACTTC; CDR3: CASSPLAGRPEQYF; V: TRBV28; D: TRBD2; J: TRBJ2-7; size: -
DNA: TGTGCCAGCAGCCTGGGGGCCACAGATACGCAGTATTTT; CDR3: CASSLGATDTQYF; V: TRBV5-4; D: -; J: TRBJ2-3; size: -
DNA: TGTGCCAGCAGTTACACGGGCAATTCACCCCTCCACTTT; CDR3: CASSYTGNSPLHF; V: TRBV6-5; D: -; J: TRBJ1-6; size: -
DNA: TGTGCCAGCAGTCCGCGAGCGGGAGGTAATAATGAGCAGTTCTTC; CDR3: CASSPRAGGNNEQFF; V: TRBV27; D: TRBD2; J: TRBJ2-1; size: -
DNA: TGTGCCAGTAGTATAAGGGAGCACACACCTAACACTGAAGCTTTCTTT; CDR3: CASSIREHTPNTEAFF; V: TRBV19; D: -; J: TRBJ1-1; size: few
DNA: TGTGCCAGCTCACCACCCGGGACAGGGGATCAGCCCCAGCATTTT; CDR3: CASSPPGTGDQPQHF; V: TRBV18; D: TRBD1; J: TRBJ1-5; size: -
DNA: TGTGCCTGGAGGGCAGGGGGCGAGAGTGGCTACACCTTC; CDR3: CAWRAGGESGYTF; V: TRBV30; D: TRBD1; J: TRBJ1-2; size: -
DNA: TGCGCCAGCAGCCAAGAATCGGCGGGACTAGCGATCTACGAGCAGTACTTC; CDR3: CASSQESAGLAIYEQYF; V: TRBV4-3; D: TRBD2; J: TRBJ2-7; size: -
DNA: TGCGCCAGCAGCCATGGGACAGGGGACAATCAGCCCCAGCATTTT; CDR3: CASSHGTGDNQPQHF; V: TRBV4-1; D: TRBD1; J: TRBJ1-5; size: -
DNA: TGTGCCACCTCTGGGTACGGGTACGAGCAGTACTTC; CDR3: CATSGYGYEQYF; V: TRBV5-6; D: -; J: TRBJ2-7; size: -
DNA: TGTGCCAGCAGCTCAGACGTGGTCGGGGAGCTGTTTTTT; CDR3: CASSSDVVGELFF; V: TRBV7-3; D: -; J: TRBJ2-2; size: -
DNA: TGTGCCAGCAGCTCCGGACTGAAGGAGACCCAGTACTTC; CDR3: CASSSGLKETQYF; V: TRBV7-9; D: -; J: TRBJ2-5; size: -
DNA: TGTGCCACCAGCAGGACAGGCACTGAAGCTTTCTTT; CDR3: CATSRTGTEAFF; V: TRBV15; D: -; J: TRBJ1-1; size: -
DNA: TGTGCCTGGAGTGTCGGGACAGGGGGCACAGATACGCAGTATTTT; CDR3: CAWSVGTGGTDTQYF; V: TRBV30; D: TRBD1; J: TRBJ2-3; size: -
DNA: TGTGCCAGCAGCCAGGGACAGGGCCTCAACTATGGCTACACCTTC; CDR3: CASSQGQGLNYGYTF; V: TRBV14; D: TRBD1; J: TRBJ1-2; size: once
DNA: TGTGCCAGCAGCGTAGGAGGTGGCTACACCTTC; CDR3: CASSVGGGYTF; V: TRBV9; D: -; J: TRBJ1-2; size: -
DNA: TGTGCCAGTAGTATAGGCCCCCAGATCGAGCAGTTCTTC; CDR3: CASSIGPQIEQFF; V: TRBV19; D: -; J: TRBJ2-1; size: -
DNA: TGTGCCAGCAGTGAAGCGCCTGATAGCTCCTACGAGCAGTACTTC; CDR3: CASSEAPDSSYEQYF; V: TRBV27; D: -; J: TRBJ2-7; size: -
DNA: TGTGCCAGCAGTTCCGGACAGGGGAACTGGTCACCCCTCCACTTT; CDR3: CASSSGQGNWSPLHF; V: TRBV28; D: TRBD1; J: TRBJ1-6; size: -
DNA: TGCAGTTCAAGAAAACTGTATACGCAGTATTTT; CDR3: CSSRKLYTQYF; V: TRBV20-1; D: -; J: TRBJ2-3; size: -
DNA: TGTGCCACCAGCAGAGCCGGGGGGCGTCAGCCCCAGCATTTT; CDR3: CATSRAGGRQPQHF; V: TRBV15; D: -; J: TRBJ1-5; size: -
DNA: TGTGCCAGCAGCTTAGGGATCCCTGGCGGGGGGAACACCGGGGAGCTGTTTTTT; CDR3: CASSLGIPGGGNTGELFF; V: TRBV7-8; D: TRBD2; J: TRBJ2-2; size: -
DNA: TGTGCCTGGAGTACAGGGGGCAACAGCGGGGAGCTGTTTTTT; CDR3: CAWSTGGNSGELFF; V: TRBV30; D: TRBD1; J: TRBJ2-2; size: -
DNA: TGTGCCAGCAGGTGGACAGGGAAGGACGAGCAGTACTTC; CDR3: CASRWTGKDEQYF; V: TRBV6-1; D: TRBD1; J: TRBJ2-7; size: -
DNA: TGCGCCAGCAGCGCCCAGCAGGGAGACTATGGCTACACCTTC; CDR3: CASSAQQGDYGYTF; V: TRBV5-1; D: -; J: TRBJ1-2; size: -
DNA: TGTGCCAGCAGCCAAGACGAGCGGGGCGGGGAGAATGAGCAGTTCTTC; CDR3: CASSQDERGGENEQFF; V: TRBV4-2; D: TRBD2; J: TRBJ2-1; size: -
DNA: TGTGCCAGCAGCCAAGGGACTAGCGGGGAGGGAGATACGCAGTATTTT; CDR3: CASSQGTSGEGDTQYF; V: TRBV4-2; D: TRBD2; J: TRBJ2-3; size: -
DNA: TGTGCCAGCAGTGAAAGCAGGGTCGGTCAGTACTTC; CDR3: CASSESRVGQYF; V: TRBV6-1; D: -; J: TRBJ2-4; size: -
DNA: TGTGCCAGCAGCGTAAATGGTGGCTACGAGCAGTACTTC; CDR3: CASSVNGGYEQYF; V: TRBV9; D: -; J: TRBJ2-7; size: -
DNA: TGTGCCAGCAGCTTGGGGGGAGTCGGCAATCAGCCCCAGCATTTT; CDR3: CASSLGGVGNQPQHF; V: TRBV7-9; D: -; J: TRBJ1-5; size: -
DNA: TGTGCCAGCAGTGAGGCCGGGACAGGAAACTATGGCTACACCTTC; CDR3: CASSEAGTGNYGYTF; V: TRBV6-4; D: TRBD1; J: TRBJ1-2; size: -
DNA: TGTGCCAGCAGCGGGGGAGAGGGCCGGCCCACTGAAGCTTTCTTT; CDR3: CASSGGEGRPTEAFF; V: TRBV5-4; D: -; J: TRBJ1-1; size: -
DNA: TGCGCCAGCAGCCAGGGTACAGTGGGGACCAAAAACATTCAGTACTTC; CDR3: CASSQGTVGTKNIQYF; V: TRBV4-3; D: -; J: TRBJ2-4; size: -
DNA: TGTGCTAGCAGCAACGCACGGACTAGCGGGGGCGGGGAGACCCAGTACTTC; CDR3: CASSNARTSGGGETQYF; V: TRBV7-7; D: TRBD2; J: TRBJ2-5; size: -
DNA: TGTGCCAGCAGCTTGCAGGGGATCTTAGGGGAGCTGTTTTTT; CDR3: CASSLQGILGELFF; V: TRBV5-4; D: -; J: TRBJ2-2; size: -
DNA: TGTGCCAGCAGCCCGGCAGGGGGCAGGGGTGGCTACACCTTC; CDR3: CASSPAGGRGGYTF; V: TRBV7-6; D: TRBD1; J: TRBJ1-2; size: -
DNA: TGTGCCAGCAGTTACTCTTTGGACAGGCTCAATGAGCAGTTCTTC; CDR3: CASSYSLDRLNEQFF; V: TRBV6-5; D: TRBD1; J: TRBJ2-1; size: -
DNA: TGTGCCAGCAGCGTAGGACAGGGGGCCGGTAACACCGGGGAGCTGTTTTTT; CDR3: CASSVGQGAGNTGELFF; V: TRBV9; D: TRBD1; J: TRBJ2-2; size: -
DNA: TGCGCCAGCAGCCAAGTAGGGAAAGAGACCCAGTACTTC; CDR3: CASSQVGKETQYF; V: TRBV4-1; D: -; J: TRBJ2-5; size: -
DNA: TGTGCCAGCGGGACAGGGAACTATGGCTACACCTTC; CDR3: CASGTGNYGYTF; V: TRBV28; D: TRBD1; J: TRBJ1-2; size: once
DNA: TGTGCCAGCAGCCCCCTGGACAGAAACACCGGGGAGCTGTTTTTT; CDR3: CASSPLDRNTGELFF; V: TRBV9; D: -; J: TRBJ2-2; size: -
DNA: TGTGCCAGCAGCTCAGAGGGAGGGTGGGCCGATACGCAGTATTTT; CDR3: CASSSEGGWADTQYF; V: TRBV5-8; D: TRBD2; J: TRBJ2-3; size: -
DNA: TGTGCCAGCAGCTTGGGACGGGGAATGATTGAAAAACTGTTTTTT; CDR3: CASSLGRGMIEKLFF; V: TRBV5-8; D: -; J: TRBJ1-4; size: -
DNA: TGTGCCAGCAGCCGCGGGACGCACACTGAAGCTTTCTTT; CDR3: CASSRGTHTEAFF; V: TRBV5-4; D: -; J: TRBJ1-1; size: -
DNA: TGCGCCAGCAGCCAGGGGGGTTCGGGGGCCTACGAGCAGTACTTC; CDR3: CASSQGGSGAYEQYF; V: TRBV4-1; D: -; J: TRBJ2-7; size: -
DNA: TGTGCCAGCAGCTTAGTGGTCCTAGCGAACACCGGGGAGCTGTTTTTT; CDR3: CASSLVVLANTGELFF; V: TRBV7-9; D: -; J: TRBJ2-2; size: -
DNA: TGCAGCGCCAGAAGGGCAGGGAATCGTTACGAGCAGTACTTC; CDR3: CSARRAGNRYEQYF; V: TRBV29-1; D: -; J: TRBJ2-7; size: once